Listed below are T cell receptor beta chains from one sample, sequenced in a study of blood T cell repertoires in COVID-19. Produced via immunoSEQ multiplex PCR; TCRdb's table is partial and in-frame only. In the table there are about 300,000 clones, approximately 90% of which are singletons. Sequencing input: PBMCs or T cells enriched from blood (not recorded which). These receptors all stem from a woman aged 25 to 39 who had recovered from COVID-19. The CDR3 runs from the conserved cysteine through the conserved F or W. A D gene is named only where the DNA matches it firmly.

j_gene | d_gene | v_gene | CDR3aa | CDR3nt
TRBJ1-2 | TRBD1 | TRBV7-6 | CASSLATGGWANYGYTF | TGTGCCAGCAGCTTAGCTACAGGGGGTTGGGCTAACTATGGCTACACCTTC
TRBJ1-3 | - | TRBV7-9 | CASAAGAGNTIYF | TGTGCCAGCGCGGCGGGAGCTGGAAACACCATATATTTT
TRBJ1-2 | TRBD1 | TRBV19 | CASSIADRGDYGYTF | TGTGCCAGTAGTATAGCTGACAGGGGAGACTATGGCTACACCTTC
TRBJ1-1 | TRBD1 | TRBV3-1/TRBV3-2 | CASSQRGGQGGTEAFF | TGTGCCAGCAGCCAAAGGGGCGGACAGGGTGGGACTGAAGCTTTCTTT
TRBJ2-5 | - | TRBV9 | CASSTPLRDRQETQYF | TGTGCCAGCAGCACACCTCTCCGCGACAGACAAGAGACCCAGTACTTC
TRBJ2-3 | - | TRBV7-9 | CASSLLGRRYTDTQYF | TGTGCCAGCAGCTTATTGGGGCGCCGATACACAGATACGCAGTATTTT
TRBJ1-1 | - | TRBV3-1/TRBV3-2 | CASSQSTGNTEAFF | TGTGCCAGCAGCCAGTCGACAGGTAACACTGAAGCTTTCTTT
TRBJ2-4 | TRBD1 | TRBV4-1 | CASSPPDRGESIQYF | TGCGCCAGCAGCCCCCCGGACAGGGGTGAGTCCATTCAGTACTTC
TRBJ1-1 | TRBD1 | TRBV14 | CASTKGQGDTEAFF | TGTGCCAGCACCAAGGGACAGGGGGATACTGAAGCTTTCTTT
TRBJ1-5 | - | TRBV30 | CAWSFQNQPQHF | TGTGCCTGGAGTTTTCAGAATCAGCCCCAGCATTTT